The entry below gives a single T cell receptor (beta chain) sequence along with its context. Its antigen is unidentified. This sample is drawn from a study of cytomegalovirus exposure and HLA in healthy donors. Whole-study results and caveats: In vitro confirmation showed three CMV-associated chains to be CMV antigen specific. Cytomegalovirus-associated status was assigned to 164 TCR beta chains.

V shed 1 base and J 9 bases; nucleotides not matched to a gene: 15. This CDR3 is 18 amino acids long. Germline CDR1 and CDR2: SGHDT and YYEEEE. The PCR made use of 60 Vbeta and 13 Jbeta primers. Original processing notes: In a later analysis, 10 million to 11 million of tens of millions of unique beta chains occurred in at least two donors. The repertoire was sequenced with immunoSEQ multiplex PCR; TCRdb's copy has only in-frame clones and lacks some. The DNA gave D and trimming, while V, J and clone size come from that table. Of under 150,000 clones listed, around 86% were seen once; the top ten hold less than 10%.

The sample taken for sequencing was PBMCs. The TCR comes from a woman aged 45-65 years in good health and CMV-seropositive. The chain has TRBV5-6 and TRBJ1-6; 8 bases align to TRBD1. The DNA of the CDR3 is TGTGCCAGCAGCTTGACACTTTCCGGGACAGGTTCGGGTTCACCCCTCCACTTT. It yields the protein CASSLTLSGTGSGSPLHF.